This T cell receptor beta chain was sequenced for a study of cytomegalovirus exposure and HLA in healthy donors. For the study at large: There were approximately 400 genotyped donors. Of these, roughly 80% fell in the genetic ancestry cluster associated with self-reported Caucasian donors. Overall study results and limits: As a later analysis showed, a missense DCLRE1C variant was linked to trimming of TCR beta V- and J-genes. Exclusion as indistinguishable affected some V segments, including TRBV6-2 and TRBV6-3.

A remark on this clone: As yet, its antigen is unknown.

This CDR3 region has 17 residues. The ends were cut back, 3 bases at V and 0 bases at J, with 16 bases in the middle. Germline loops: CDR1 SGHNT, CDR2 YYREEE (reference sequence). In the PCR, 60 Vbeta and 13 Jbeta primers were used. Sequenced by immunoSEQ multiplex PCR; TCRdb stores in-frame clones only, minus some. This sample yields some 77,000 clones, of which around three quarters are seen a single time; roughly 7.1% belongs to the top ten. The receptor's source is a woman aged 40 to 50 in good health and CMV-seronegative. Sequencing was carried out using PBMCs. The chain employs TRBV5-4 and TRBJ1-3; no clear D gene. The CDR3 bases are TGTGCCAGCAGCTCACGACAAACAGTGACCTCTGGAAACACCATATATTTT. It codes for CASSSRQTVTSGNTIYF.